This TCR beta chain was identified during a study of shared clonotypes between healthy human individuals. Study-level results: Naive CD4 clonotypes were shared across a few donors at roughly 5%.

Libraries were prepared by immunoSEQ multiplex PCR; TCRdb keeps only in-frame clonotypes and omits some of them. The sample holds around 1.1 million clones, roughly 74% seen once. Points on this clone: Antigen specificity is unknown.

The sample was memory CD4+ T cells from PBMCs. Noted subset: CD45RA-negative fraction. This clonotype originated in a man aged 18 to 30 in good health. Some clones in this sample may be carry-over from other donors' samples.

In nucleotides, the CDR3 is TGCGCCAGCAGCCAAGATTGGATGGGCACAACTAATGAAAAACTGTTTTTT. This translates into CASSQDWMGTTNEKLFF. The chain has TRBV4-3 and TRBJ1-4; D is unclear. The CDR3 contains 17 residues. In germline, CDR1 is LGHNA, CDR2 YSLEER. Trimming took off 0 bases at V and 0 bases at J, with 11 bases between the two ends.